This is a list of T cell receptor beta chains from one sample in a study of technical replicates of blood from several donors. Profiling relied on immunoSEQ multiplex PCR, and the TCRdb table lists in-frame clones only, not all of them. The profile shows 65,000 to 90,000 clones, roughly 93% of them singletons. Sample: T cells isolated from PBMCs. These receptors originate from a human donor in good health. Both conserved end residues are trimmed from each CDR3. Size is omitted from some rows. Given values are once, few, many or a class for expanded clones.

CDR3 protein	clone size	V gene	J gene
ASRLDRVRSPNTEAF	.	TRBV28	TRBJ1-1
ASSVATDTQY	.	TRBV9	TRBJ2-3
SVEGVGELF	once	TRBV29-1	TRBJ2-2
ASSRTQGVATEAF	.	TRBV28	TRBJ1-1
ASSQEKSTYEQY	.	TRBV4-1	TRBJ2-7
ASRIPGYEQY	.	TRBV27	TRBJ2-7
ASSSVGRSGNTIY	.	TRBV7-8	TRBJ1-3
SVGQGDYGYT	.	TRBV29-1	TRBJ1-2
ASVLDRGGYEQY	once	TRBV7-8	TRBJ2-7
ASSTYKRGNTEAF	.	TRBV28	TRBJ1-1
ASSSSIPDTQY	.	TRBV5-1	TRBJ2-3
ASSVLAASLGEQF	.	TRBV25-1	TRBJ2-1
ATSQGSNYGYT	.	TRBV5-1	TRBJ1-2
ASSSGGTGAGNTIY	.	TRBV7-2	TRBJ1-3
ASSVVGAGGNYGYT	.	TRBV9	TRBJ1-2
ASSSHRDRIKVPEETQY	.	TRBV11-2	TRBJ2-5
ASSLWPQGLGDTEAF	.	TRBV28	TRBJ1-1
ASSLSSERAYEQY	once	TRBV11-3	TRBJ2-7
ASSQSGTGWEKLF	.	TRBV4-1	TRBJ1-4
SVEIRTGDTEAF	.	TRBV29-1	TRBJ1-1
ASSLGGGRDYTEAF	once	TRBV7-9	TRBJ1-1
ASRTGQPNSNQPQH	.	TRBV5-8	TRBJ1-5
ASSNSTGFATEAF	.	TRBV7-9	TRBJ1-1
ASSLGSGDEQF	.	TRBV11-3	TRBJ2-1
ATSRDVGGQGANTEAF	.	TRBV15	TRBJ1-1
ASSPEGLAGGIDTQY	.	TRBV4-2	TRBJ2-3
ASGKDRDQETQY	.	TRBV28	TRBJ2-5
ASSSPGLAGVTDTQY	.	TRBV5-4	TRBJ2-3
ASSQAGLAGTYEQY	.	TRBV14	TRBJ2-7
ASSRGLLSNTIY	once	TRBV11-3	TRBJ1-3
ASSLDRGSSYEQY	.	TRBV7-6	TRBJ2-7
ASSHDFELEGRDTEAF	.	TRBV11-3	TRBJ1-1
ASSSGLPPSPLH	.	TRBV7-2	TRBJ1-6
ASSLSASGGEQF	.	TRBV11-3	TRBJ2-1
ASSLSTGSQETQY	.	TRBV27	TRBJ2-5
ASSERGIDTQY	.	TRBV18	TRBJ2-3
ASSYGDTEAF	.	TRBV13	TRBJ1-1
ASSPAWANPAEKLF	.	TRBV7-9	TRBJ1-4
ASSLREGTQY	.	TRBV7-3	TRBJ2-3
ASSMKRASYNEQF	.	TRBV19	TRBJ2-1
ASGLGLAGGDTQY	.	TRBV12-5	TRBJ2-3
ASKPLAGGQETQY	.	TRBV6-5	TRBJ2-5
ASSSTSSYEQY	.	TRBV6-5	TRBJ2-7
SVAIVGVNTGELF	.	TRBV29-1	TRBJ2-2
ASSLTGGEAVEQF	once	TRBV5-1	TRBJ2-1
ASIPRGSLTEAF	.	TRBV27	TRBJ1-1
ASRSQTGELF	.	TRBV6-5	TRBJ2-2